This is a list of T cell receptor beta chains from one sample in a study of OX40 agonist ivuxolimab in advanced cancers. Assay: immunoSEQ multiplex PCR; the TCRdb copy retains only in-frame clones and omits some. Among about 26,000 clones listed, almost 90% were seen once. The sequences come from CD4+ or CD8+ T cells sorted from blood, collected in a trial of the OX40 agonist ivuxolimab. The receptor set was obtained from an adult with an advanced solid tumor such as melanoma, head and neck, liver or kidney cancer. CDR3s include the opening cysteine and the closing phenylalanine or tryptophan. Clone size is stated in some rows and not others, as once, few, many or a class when expanded.

J,size,V,CDR3
TRBJ2-7,medium-sized,TRBV5-5,CAYRRREDEQYF
TRBJ2-5,NA,TRBV5-1,CASSLEETQYF
TRBJ2-1,NA,TRBV9,CASSVSGTANEQFF
TRBJ2-3,NA,TRBV11-2,CASSYTRTDTQYF
TRBJ1-1,NA,TRBV25-1,CASSEWGGTEAFF
TRBJ1-1,few,TRBV7-9,CASSLLSTEAFF
TRBJ2-1,NA,TRBV27,CASRLAGGAYNEQFF
TRBJ2-7,once,TRBV27,CASSLALASDEQYF
TRBJ2-7,NA,TRBV6-1,CASSEAGGGSYEQYF
TRBJ2-7,NA,TRBV7-9,CASSPTWVNYEQYF
TRBJ2-7,NA,TRBV7-8,CASSQANRPYEQYF
TRBJ1-1,few,TRBV6-1,CASSEEKGQLNTEAFF
TRBJ2-3,NA,TRBV9,CASSGGLAGPDTQYF
TRBJ1-2,NA,TRBV29-1,CSVVDGDIGYTF
TRBJ2-1,NA,TRBV7-9,CASSLTLAGDPNEQFF
TRBJ2-2,NA,TRBV28,CASSFPARRGTGELFF
TRBJ2-7,NA,TRBV27,CASSSLLGLAGGPHAAKYF
TRBJ1-5,NA,TRBV7-9,CASSSPEGQPQHF
TRBJ1-2,once,TRBV7-6,CASSQTGGEWDGYTF
TRBJ2-4,few,TRBV7-9,CASSHASVVENIQYF
TRBJ1-1,NA,TRBV27,CASSLVENTEAFF
TRBJ2-1,NA,TRBV21-1,CASSTRQKPYNEQFF
TRBJ2-6,NA,TRBV18,CASSPPGQVLLGANVLTF
TRBJ1-1,NA,TRBV6-6,CASSGGSTEAFF
TRBJ2-3,NA,TRBV30,CAWGGILSTDTQYF
TRBJ1-6,NA,TRBV9,CASSVADSFNSPLHF
TRBJ2-7,NA,TRBV5-1,CASSLAPGEQYF
TRBJ2-2,NA,TRBV10-3,CAISDDLGLAGGKTGELFF
TRBJ1-4,NA,TRBV6-6,CASLAGLEKLFF
TRBJ1-2,NA,TRBV28,CASSRSPGQGANYGYTF
TRBJ1-1,NA,TRBV4-1,CASSPTVNTEAFF
TRBJ2-4,NA,TRBV19,CASTLRGLAKNIQYF
TRBJ2-7,NA,TRBV7-9,CASSLSRYEQYF
TRBJ1-2,NA,TRBV5-4,CASSPLGGGGNYGYTF
TRBJ2-7,NA,TRBV30,CAWSPGQIYEQYF
TRBJ2-7,once,TRBV6-1,CASSESGPTDYEQYF
TRBJ2-2,once,TRBV7-9,CASSLGTGELFF
TRBJ2-3,NA,TRBV5-8,CASSPPLIGNSSTDTQYF
TRBJ1-5,NA,TRBV28,CASSFPRTEGHQPQHF
TRBJ1-5,NA,TRBV7-8,CASSLQGAQPQHF
TRBJ1-1,NA,TRBV7-9,CASSLLVGGYTEAFF
TRBJ2-3,NA,TRBV7-3,CASSPGGGSADTQYF
TRBJ1-5,NA,TRBV28,CASSDQGPFNQPQHF
TRBJ2-1,NA,TRBV6-5,CASSFNRVSYNEQFF